This T cell receptor beta chain was identified during a study of blood T cell repertoires in COVID-19. Overall study context: T cells, B-cell-depleted T cells, or PBMCs supplied cDNA or gDNA.

The CDR3 is 14 amino acids. Trimming took 3 bases from V and 4 from J, leaving 12 bases between them. Germline assignment: CDR1 SNHLY and CDR2 FYNNEI. In this sample, this clone turned up a few times. In the original processing: Reference gene primer amplification yielded estimated nucleated cell counts. Method: immunoSEQ multiplex PCR; TCRdb's copy keeps in-frame clones and lacks some. V and J calls and clone size follow that table, whereas D and trimming were derived from the DNA. The sample records some 150,000 clones, 80% to 90% being singletons. This sequence was found in a human donor with acute or convalescent COVID-19. The donor label of this sample is uncertain. The gene calls are TRBV2 and TRBJ1-2; possible D gene TRBD1, 5 bases. Sample: peripheral blood. The CDR3 protein is CASSEAGGTYGYTF. In DNA, the CDR3 is TGTGCCAGCAGTGAGGCGGGAGGGACCTATGGCTACACCTTC.